This T cell receptor beta chain was captured by sequencing in a study of cytomegalovirus exposure and HLA in healthy donors. This clone was detected a few times. Antigen: not known. Amplification used 60 Vbeta primers and 13 Jbeta primers. Study processing details: In a later analysis, of about 80 million unique beta chains, some 10 million appeared in at least two donors. Profiled with immunoSEQ multiplex PCR; TCRdb holds only in-frame clones, not every one. V and J calls and clone size are copied from that table; D and trimming were computed from the DNA. The top ten hold around 4.8% of the sample, which has 150,000 to 250,000 clones, less than 80% seen once. The germline gives CDR1 SGHDN, CDR2 FVKESK. Trimming pared 2 bases from V and 4 bases from J, leaving 8 bases between. The CDR3 has 13 residues. Whole-study findings and limits: It was confirmed in vitro that a few of the CMV-associated chains were specific for CMV antigens.

This chain joins TRBV14 and TRBJ1-1, with D unclear. This receptor was identified in a woman in her twenties or thirties in good health and CMV-seropositive. The sequencing sample was made of PBMCs. CDR3 protein: CASSQISGTEAFF. DNA for the CDR3: TGTGCCAGCAGCCAAATCAGCGGCACTGAAGCTTTCTTT.